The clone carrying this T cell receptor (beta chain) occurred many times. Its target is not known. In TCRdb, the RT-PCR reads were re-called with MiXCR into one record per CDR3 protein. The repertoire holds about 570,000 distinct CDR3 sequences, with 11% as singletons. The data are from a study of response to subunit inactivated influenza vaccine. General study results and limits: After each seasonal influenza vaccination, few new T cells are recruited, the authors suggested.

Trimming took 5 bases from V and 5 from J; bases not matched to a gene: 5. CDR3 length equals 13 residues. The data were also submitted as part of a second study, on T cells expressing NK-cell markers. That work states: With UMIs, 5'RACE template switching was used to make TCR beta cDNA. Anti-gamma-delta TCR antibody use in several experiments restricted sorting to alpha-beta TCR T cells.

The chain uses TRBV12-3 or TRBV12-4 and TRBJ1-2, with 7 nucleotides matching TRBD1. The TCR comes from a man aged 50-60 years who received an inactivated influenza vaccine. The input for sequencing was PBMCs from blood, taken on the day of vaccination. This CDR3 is CASSPGQKYGYTF. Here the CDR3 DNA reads TGTGCCAGCAGTCCGGGACAGAAATATGGCTACACCTTC.